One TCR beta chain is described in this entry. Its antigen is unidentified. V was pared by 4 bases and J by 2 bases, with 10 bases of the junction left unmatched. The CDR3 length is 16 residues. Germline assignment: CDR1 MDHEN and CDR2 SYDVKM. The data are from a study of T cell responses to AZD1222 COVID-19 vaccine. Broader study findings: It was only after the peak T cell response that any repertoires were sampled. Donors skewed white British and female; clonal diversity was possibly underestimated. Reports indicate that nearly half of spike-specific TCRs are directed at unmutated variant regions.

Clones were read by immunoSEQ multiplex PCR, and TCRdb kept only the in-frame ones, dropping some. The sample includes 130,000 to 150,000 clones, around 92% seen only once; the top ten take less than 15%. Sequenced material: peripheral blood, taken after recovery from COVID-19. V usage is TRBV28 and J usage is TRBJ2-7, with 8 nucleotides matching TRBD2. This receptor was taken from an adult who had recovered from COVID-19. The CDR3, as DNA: TGTGCCAGCAGTTCCGAGGGGATTAGCGGGGCCTACGAGCAGTACTTC. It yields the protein CASSSEGISGAYEQYF.